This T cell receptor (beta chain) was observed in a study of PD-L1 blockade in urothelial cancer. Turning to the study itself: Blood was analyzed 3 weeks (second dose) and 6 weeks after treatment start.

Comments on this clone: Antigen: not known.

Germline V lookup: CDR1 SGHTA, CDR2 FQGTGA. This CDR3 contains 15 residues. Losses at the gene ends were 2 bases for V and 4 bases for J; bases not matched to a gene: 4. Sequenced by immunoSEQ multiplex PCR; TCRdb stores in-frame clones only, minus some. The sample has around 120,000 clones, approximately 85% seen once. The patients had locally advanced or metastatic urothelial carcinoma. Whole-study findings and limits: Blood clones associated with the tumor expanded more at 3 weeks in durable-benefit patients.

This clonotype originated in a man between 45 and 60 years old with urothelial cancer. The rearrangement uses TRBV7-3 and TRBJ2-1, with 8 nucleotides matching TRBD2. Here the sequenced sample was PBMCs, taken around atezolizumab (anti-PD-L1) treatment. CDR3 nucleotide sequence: TGTGCCAGCAGCTTAGGGTCTAGCGGGTACAATGAGCAGTTCTTC. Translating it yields CASSLGSSGYNEQFF.